One sample yielded the 5 T cell receptor beta chains listed below, sequenced in a study of beta chain features in type 1 diabetes. Reverse transcribing all isolated RNA meant expressed TCRB transcripts were sequenced. Sequencing was performed with immunoSEQ multiplex PCR; in TCRdb, only in-frame clones are kept and a portion is missing. The sample holds around 710,000 clones; 12% are singletons and the top ten take 0.095% to 0.15%. Whole-study findings and limits: In all four CD4+ subsets, TCRB CDR3 length was significantly, moderately reduced in type 1 diabetes.

Which antigens these TCRs recognize remains unknown. Material for sequencing was naive CD4+ T cells from blood. These receptor sequences come from a man younger than 40 with type 1 diabetes.

This clone was observed a few times. A junction end diverges from the germline sequence, so it may reflect a read error. The chain carries TRBV7-7 and TRBJ2-3, with 8 bases that match TRBD2. The CDR3 consists of 14 residues. Germline lookup yields CDR1 SSHAT and CDR2 FNYEAQ (reference sequence). The DNA for the CDR3 is TGTGCTAGCAGCTTAGCGGGGACCACAGATACGCAGTATTTT. Translating gives CASSLAGTTDTQYF. Variable domain in full (rest from reference TRBV7-7 and TRBJ2-3): GAGVSQSPRYKVTKRGQDVTLRCDPISSHATLYWYQQALGQGPEFLTYFNYEAQPDKSGLPSDRFSAERPEGSISTLTIQRTEQRDSAMYRCASSLAGTTDTQYFGPGTRLTVL.

This clone came up a few times. The rearrangement joins TRBV9 to TRBJ2-4; 8 bases fit TRBD1. The junction had 13 bases not matched to a gene; V was cut back by 3 bases and J by 8 bases. Germline V lookup: CDR1 SGDLS, CDR2 YYNGEE. The CDR3 loop spans 16 amino acids. CDR3 region: CASSAGTGRERDIQYF. CDR3 in DNA: TGTGCCAGCAGCGCGGGGACAGGTCGCGAGCGAGACATTCAGTACTTC. Based on the CDR3 plus reference TRBV9 and TRBJ2-4, the full variable domain is DSGVTQTPKHLITATGQRVTLRCSPRSGDLSVYWYQQSLDQGLQFLIQYYNGEERAKGNILERFSAQQFPDLHSELNLSSLELGDSALYFCASSAGTGRERDIQYFGAGTRLSVL.

This clone was seen only a few times. The rearrangement joins TRBV2 to TRBJ1-2; TRBD1 is a possible D gene (5 bases). This CDR3 is built from 19 residues. In germline, CDR1 is SNHLY, CDR2 FYNNEI. V was trimmed by 0 bases and J by 3 bases, leaving 23 bases between them. The CDR3 region has the DNA TGTGCCAGCAGTGAAGCGCTTTGGGGTGGGACTCCCGAGGACTATGGCTACACCTTC. Amino acids: CASSEALWGGTPEDYGYTF. The full variable domain, completed using reference TRBV2 and TRBJ1-2, is EPEVTQTPSHQVTQMGQEVILRCVPISNHLYFYWYRQILGQKVEFLVSFYNNEISEKSEIFDDQFSVERPDGSNFTLKIRSTKLEDSAMYFCASSEALWGGTPEDYGYTFGSGTRLTVV.

This clone turned up a few times. The genes are TRBV11-2 and TRBJ2-3; weak D call: TRBD1 (5 bases). Trimming shortened V by 5 bases and J by 3 bases, and 6 bases separated the two germline ends. The CDR3 is made up of 12 amino acids. Looked up from germline, CDR1 is SGHAT and CDR2 is FQNNGV. CDR3 bases: TGTGCCAGCAGCCGGACAACAGATACGCAGTATTTT. Its protein product is CASSRTTDTQYF.

This rearrangement joins TRBV30 to TRBJ2-7; either TRBD1 or TRBD2 may supply D (5 bases each). The CDR3 extends over 14 amino acids. Germline loops: CDR1 GTSNPN, CDR2 SVGIG (reference sequence). The V end lost 6 bases, the J end lost 3 bases, and 18 bases lay between the germline ends. CDR3: CACLKRDAFYEQYF. In nucleotides, the CDR3 is TGTGCCTGCCTGAAAAGGGACGCCTTCTACGAGCAGTACTTC.